This T cell receptor (beta chain) was identified during a study of T-cell memory formation after mild COVID-19. Study background: Across donors, TCR clusters were largely donor specific.

The CDR3 contains 15 residues. V shed 2 bases and J 2 bases; nucleotides not matched to a gene: 5. Looked up from germline, CDR1 is MNHNY and CDR2 is SVGAGI (reference sequence). TCRdb reprocessed the 5' RACE reads via MiXCR and lists one record per CDR3 protein. The sample has over 50,000 distinct CDR3 sequences, 9.3% seen once; the top ten hold 10% to 15%. Study findings and constraints: The authors left the SARS-CoV-2 specificity of second-wave clones peaking on day 37 unconfirmed. Among clones contracting day 15 to 85, CD4/CD8 was balanced, whereas later expanders leaned CD4+. In pre-infection memory, a portion of responding clones appeared, which suggested that cross-reactive memory joined.

This clonotype was seen only a few times. Its specificity is not known. This sequence was found in an adult woman who had mild COVID-19 (a few samples of this study predate the infection). Cell type and time point are not known. The rearrangement links TRBV6-6 to TRBJ2-7; 8 bases fit TRBD2. The sequenced sample was PBMCs or a T cell subset sorted from them (not recorded which). Here the CDR3 reads CASSYQLGGAYEQYF. The CDR3 DNA follows: TGTGCCAGCAGTTACCAACTCGGGGGGGCCTACGAGCAGTACTTC.